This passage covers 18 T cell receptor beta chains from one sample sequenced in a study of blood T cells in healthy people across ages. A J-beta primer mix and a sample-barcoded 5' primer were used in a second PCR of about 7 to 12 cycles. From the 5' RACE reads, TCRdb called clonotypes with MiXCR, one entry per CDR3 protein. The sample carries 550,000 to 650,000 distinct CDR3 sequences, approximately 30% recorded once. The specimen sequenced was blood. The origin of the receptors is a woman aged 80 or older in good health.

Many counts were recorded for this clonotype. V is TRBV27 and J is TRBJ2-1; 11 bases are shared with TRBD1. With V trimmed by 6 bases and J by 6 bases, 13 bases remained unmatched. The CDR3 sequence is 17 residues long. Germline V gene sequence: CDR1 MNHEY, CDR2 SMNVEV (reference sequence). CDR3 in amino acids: CASRPPGQGVSGNEQFF. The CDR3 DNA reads TGTGCCAGCAGGCCCCCGGGACAGGGGGTTTCCGGCAATGAGCAGTTCTTC.

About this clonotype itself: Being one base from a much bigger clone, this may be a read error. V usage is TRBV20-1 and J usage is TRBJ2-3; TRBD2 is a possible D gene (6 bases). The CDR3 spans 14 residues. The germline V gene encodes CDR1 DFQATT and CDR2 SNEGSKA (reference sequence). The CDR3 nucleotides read TGCAGTGCTGGAGGGGTCTCCCCCACAGATACGCGGTATTTT. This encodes CSAGGVSPTDTRYF.

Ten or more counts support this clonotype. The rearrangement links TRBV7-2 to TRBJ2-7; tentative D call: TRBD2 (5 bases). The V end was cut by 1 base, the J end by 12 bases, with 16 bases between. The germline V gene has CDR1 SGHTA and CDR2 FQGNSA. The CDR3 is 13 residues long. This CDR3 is CASSLEARGKGYF. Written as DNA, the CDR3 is TGTGCCAGCAGCTTAGAGGCTCGGGGAAAGGGGTACTTC.

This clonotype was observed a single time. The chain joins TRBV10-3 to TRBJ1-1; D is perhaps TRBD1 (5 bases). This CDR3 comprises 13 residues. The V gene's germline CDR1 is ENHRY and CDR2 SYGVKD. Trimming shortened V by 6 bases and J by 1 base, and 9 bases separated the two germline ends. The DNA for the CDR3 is TGTGCCATCAGGAGCACAGGGAACACTGAAGCTTTCTTT. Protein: CAIRSTGNTEAFF.

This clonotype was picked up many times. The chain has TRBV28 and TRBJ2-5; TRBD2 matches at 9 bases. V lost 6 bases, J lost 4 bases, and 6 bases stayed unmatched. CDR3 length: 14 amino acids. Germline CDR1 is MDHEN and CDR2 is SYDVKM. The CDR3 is CASSGGGVGETQYF. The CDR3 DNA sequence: TGTGCCAGCAGCGGCGGGGGGGTTGGAGAGACCCAGTACTTC.

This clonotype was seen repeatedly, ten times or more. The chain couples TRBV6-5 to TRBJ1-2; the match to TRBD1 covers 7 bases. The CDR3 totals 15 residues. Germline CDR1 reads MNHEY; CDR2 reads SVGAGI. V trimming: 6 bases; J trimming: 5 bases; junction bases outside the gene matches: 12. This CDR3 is CASRSTQGRGYGYTF. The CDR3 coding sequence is TGTGCCAGCAGGTCAACACAGGGGAGGGGTTATGGCTACACCTTC.

CDR3 DNA sequence: TGTGCCAGCAGCATGAGACAGGGGGCAGAAGCTTTCTTT. Protein: CASSMRQGAEAFF. This chain joins TRBV7-9 and TRBJ1-1, with 10 bases matching TRBD1. Germline loops: CDR1 SEHNR, CDR2 FQNEAQ (reference sequence). The CDR3 length is 13 residues. Germline trimming cut 5 bases from V and 8 bases from J; bases unmatched to any gene: 5.

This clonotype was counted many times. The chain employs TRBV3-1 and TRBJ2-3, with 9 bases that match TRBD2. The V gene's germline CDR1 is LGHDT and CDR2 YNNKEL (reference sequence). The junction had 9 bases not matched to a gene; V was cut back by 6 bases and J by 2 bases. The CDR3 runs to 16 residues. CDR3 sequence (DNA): TGTGCCAGCAGTCGCCCCAGCGGGGGGTCCACAGATACGCAGTATTTT. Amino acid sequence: CASSRPSGGSTDTQYF.

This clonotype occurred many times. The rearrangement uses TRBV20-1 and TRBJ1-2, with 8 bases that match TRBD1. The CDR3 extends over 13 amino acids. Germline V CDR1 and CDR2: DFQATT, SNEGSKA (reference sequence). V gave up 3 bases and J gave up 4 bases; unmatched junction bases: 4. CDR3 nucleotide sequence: TGCAGTGCTAGCCCCGGGACAGGCTATGGCTACACCTTC. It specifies CSASPGTGYGYTF.

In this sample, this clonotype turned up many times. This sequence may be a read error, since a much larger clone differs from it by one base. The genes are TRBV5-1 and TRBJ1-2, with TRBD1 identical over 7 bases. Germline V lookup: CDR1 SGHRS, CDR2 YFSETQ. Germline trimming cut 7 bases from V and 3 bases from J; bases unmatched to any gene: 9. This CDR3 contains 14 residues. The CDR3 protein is CASAWKGGDYGYTF. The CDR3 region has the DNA TGCGCCAGCGCCTGGAAAGGGGGCGACTATGGCTACACCTTC.

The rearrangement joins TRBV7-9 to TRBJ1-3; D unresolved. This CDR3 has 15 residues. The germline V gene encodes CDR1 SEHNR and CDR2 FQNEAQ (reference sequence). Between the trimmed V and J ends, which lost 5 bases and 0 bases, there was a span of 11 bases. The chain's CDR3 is CASSRTQISGNTIYF. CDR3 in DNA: TGTGCCAGCAGCCGGACCCAGATCTCTGGAAACACCATATATTTT.

CDR3 protein: CASSSEGGPNEKLFF. CDR3 nucleotides: TGTGCCAGCAGTTCTGAGGGGGGACCTAATGAAAAACTGTTTTTT. This chain joins TRBV28 and TRBJ1-4; possible D gene TRBD1, 6 bases. Looked up from germline, CDR1 is MDHEN and CDR2 is SYDVKM. The CDR3 is 15 amino acids. Trimming left V 4 bases short and J 3 bases short, with 12 bases between.

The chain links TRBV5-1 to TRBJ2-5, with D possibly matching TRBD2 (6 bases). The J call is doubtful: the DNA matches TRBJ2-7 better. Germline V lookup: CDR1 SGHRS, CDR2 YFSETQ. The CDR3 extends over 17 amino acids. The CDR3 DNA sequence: TGCGCCAGCAGCTTGACGGGATCTCGACTAGTTTCCAGCGAGCAGTACTTC. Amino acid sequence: CASSLTGSRLVSSEQYF.

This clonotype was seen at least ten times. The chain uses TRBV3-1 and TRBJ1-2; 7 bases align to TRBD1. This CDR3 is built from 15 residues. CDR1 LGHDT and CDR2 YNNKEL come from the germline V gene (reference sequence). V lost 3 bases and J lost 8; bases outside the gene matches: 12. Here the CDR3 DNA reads TGTGCCAGCAGCCAGGCCCGAGGGACAGAGAACGGCTACACCTTC. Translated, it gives CASSQARGTENGYTF.

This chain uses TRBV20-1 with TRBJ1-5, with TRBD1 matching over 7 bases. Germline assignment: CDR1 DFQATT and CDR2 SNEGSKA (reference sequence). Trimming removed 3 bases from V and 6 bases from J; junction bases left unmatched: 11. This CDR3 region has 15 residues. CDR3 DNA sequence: TGCAGTGCTAGGAATGACAGGGAAGTCGGTCAGCCCCAGCATTTT. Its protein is CSARNDREVGQPQHF.

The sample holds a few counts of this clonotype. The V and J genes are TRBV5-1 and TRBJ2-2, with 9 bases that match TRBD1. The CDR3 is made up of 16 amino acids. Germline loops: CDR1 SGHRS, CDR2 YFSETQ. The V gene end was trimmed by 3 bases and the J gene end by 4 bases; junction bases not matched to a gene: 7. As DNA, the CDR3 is TGCGCCAGCAGCTCGACAGGGGGAACCATCACCGGGGAGCTGTTTTTT. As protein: CASSSTGGTITGELFF.

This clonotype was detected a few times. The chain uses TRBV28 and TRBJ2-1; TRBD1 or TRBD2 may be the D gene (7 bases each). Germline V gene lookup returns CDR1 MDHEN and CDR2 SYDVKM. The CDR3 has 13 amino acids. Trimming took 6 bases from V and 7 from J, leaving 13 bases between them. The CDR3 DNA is TGTGCCAGCAGACGTCAGGGGGGGAATGAGCAGTTCTTC. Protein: CASRRQGGNEQFF.

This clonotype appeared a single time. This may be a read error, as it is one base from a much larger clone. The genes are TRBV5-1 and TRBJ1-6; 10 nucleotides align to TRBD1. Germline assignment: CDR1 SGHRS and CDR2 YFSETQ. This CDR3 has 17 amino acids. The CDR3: CAGSSSGTGVRNSPLHF. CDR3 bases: TGCGCCGGCAGCTCATCCGGGACAGGGGTTCGTAATTCACCCCTCCACTTT.